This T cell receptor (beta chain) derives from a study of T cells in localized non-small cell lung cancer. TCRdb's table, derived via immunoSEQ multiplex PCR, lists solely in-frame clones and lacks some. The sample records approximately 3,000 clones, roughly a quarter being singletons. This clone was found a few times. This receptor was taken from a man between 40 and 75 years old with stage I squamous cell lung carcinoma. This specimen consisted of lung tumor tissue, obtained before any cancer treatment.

In DNA, the CDR3 is TGTGCCAGTAGTATATCCTCTGGGTGGTCCTCTGGAAACACCATATATTTT. Its translation: CASSISSGWSSGNTIYF. The V gene is TRBV19, the J gene TRBJ1-3; D is ambiguous. V gave up 2 bases and J gave up 0 bases, with 14 bases separating them. CDR1 is LNHDA and CDR2 is SQIVND in the germline V gene (reference sequence). The CDR3 is 17 amino acids.